The 16 T cell receptor beta chains below were found in one sample sequenced in a study of cytomegalovirus exposure and HLA in healthy donors. The PCR ran on 60 Vbeta and 13 Jbeta primers. Assay: immunoSEQ multiplex PCR; the TCRdb copy retains only in-frame clones and omits some. This sample yields some 200,000 clones, of which around 84% are seen a single time; roughly 2.6% belongs to the top ten. Sequenced material: PBMCs. Receptors were obtained from a woman aged 45-65 years in good health and CMV-seropositive.

The chain is built from TRBV6-6 and TRBJ2-3, with 10 bases that match TRBD2. There are 15 residues in the CDR3. Per the germline V gene, CDR1 is MNHNY and CDR2 is SVGAGI (reference sequence). The CDR3 sequence: CALSPLAGATDTQYF. For the CDR3, the DNA is TGTGCACTCTCCCCCCTAGCGGGGGCGACAGATACGCAGTATTTT.

This clone was counted between two and nine times. This chain links TRBV5-6 with TRBJ1-2, with no clear D. Between the trimmed V and J ends, which lost 4 bases and 0 bases, there was a span of 7 bases. Germline CDR1 reads SGHDT; CDR2 reads YYEEEE. This CDR3 spans 13 amino acids. The CDR3 coding sequence is TGTGCCAGCAGCCCCGGGACTAACTATGGCTACACCTTC. It is translated as CASSPGTNYGYTF.

The chain recombines TRBV7-8 with TRBJ1-2; 7 positions match TRBD1. CDR1 SGHVS and CDR2 FQNEAQ come from the germline V gene. This CDR3 is built from 13 residues. V lost 5 bases to trimming and J lost 7 bases; unmatched junction nucleotides: 7. DNA of the CDR3: TGTGCCAGCAGCCCCGGGGCAGGGGGTGGCTACACCTTC. It encodes CASSPGAGGGYTF.

This rearrangement joins TRBV18 to TRBJ1-4; TRBD1 matches 11 bases. CDR3 size: 16 residues. The junction had 2 bases not matched to a gene; V was cut back by 4 bases and J by 1 base. Germline CDR1 reads KGHSH; CDR2 reads LQKENI. CDR3 in amino acids: CASSLDRGQTNEKLFF. In DNA, the CDR3 is TGTGCCAGCTCACTGGACAGGGGGCAAACTAATGAAAAACTGTTTTTT.

The genes are TRBV2 and TRBJ1-4, with 9 bases matching TRBD1. Germline V lookup: CDR1 SNHLY, CDR2 FYNNEI. The CDR3 runs to 16 residues. The J segment lost 5 bases and the V segment lost 0 bases, leaving 4 bases of the junction unmatched. The CDR3 loop is CASSEAAGTGNEKLFF. CDR3 coding DNA: TGTGCCAGCAGTGAAGCTGCCGGGACAGGGAATGAAAAACTGTTTTTT.

The chain couples TRBV4-2 to TRBJ2-5, with 13 bases aligning to TRBD2. Germline CDR1 reads LGHNA; CDR2 reads YNFKEQ. Unmatched junction bases numbered 3, after V lost 5 bases and J lost 3 bases. The CDR3 is 15 amino acids. CDR3 nucleotide sequence: TGTGCCAGCAGCTGGACTAGCGGGGGCGAAGAGACCCAGTACTTC. Its translation: CASSWTSGGEETQYF.

The chain links TRBV5-6 to TRBJ1-2, with D hard to call. CDR3 size: 17 residues. V lost 0 bases to trimming and J lost 0 bases, with 15 bases between them. Per germline, CDR1 SGHDT and CDR2 YYEEEE. The CDR3 protein is CASSLGGKEHPNYGYTF. CDR3 nucleotide sequence: TGTGCCAGCAGCTTGGGCGGCAAGGAACACCCTAACTATGGCTACACCTTC. The full variable domain, completed using reference TRBV5-6 and TRBJ1-2, is DAGVTQSPTHLIKTRGQQVTLRCSPKSGHDTVSWYQQALGQGPQFIFQYYEEEERQRGNFPDRFSGHQFPNYSSELNVNALLLGDSALYLCASSLGGKEHPNYGYTFGSGTRLTVV.

This rearrangement joins TRBV2 to TRBJ2-7; a weak D match, TRBD2 (7 bases). The CDR3 totals 14 residues. V was shortened by 7 bases and J by 0 bases, with 13 bases between the two germline ends. Per the germline V gene, CDR1 is SNHLY and CDR2 is FYNNEI. CDR3 protein: CASITGGSSYEQYF. DNA for the CDR3: TGTGCCAGCATTACGGGGGGCAGCTCCTACGAGCAGTACTTC.

The chain joins TRBV28 to TRBJ2-5; tentatively, D is TRBD1 (6 bases). The CDR3 runs 14 residues. Germline CDR1 MDHEN, CDR2 SYDVKM. Trimming took 5 bases from V and 4 from J, leaving 14 bases between them. CDR3 residues: CASSETGLLETQYF. The CDR3 DNA reads as TGTGCCAGCAGTGAAACAGGGTTGTTAGAGACCCAGTACTTC.

The chain couples TRBV2 to TRBJ2-7, with 7 nucleotides matching TRBD1. Germline V gene sequence: CDR1 SNHLY, CDR2 FYNNEI. V gave up 6 bases and J gave up 2 bases; unmatched junction bases: 7. The CDR3 contains 14 residues. CDR3 coding DNA: TGTGCCAGCAGGAGACAGGGTACTACCTACGAGCAGTACTTC. Amino acids: CASRRQGTTYEQYF.

The chain combines TRBV7-9 with TRBJ1-4, with a possible D match to TRBD1 (5 bases). There are 15 residues in the CDR3. CDR1 is SEHNR and CDR2 is FQNEAQ in the germline V gene (reference sequence). The V end was cut by 2 bases, the J end by 5 bases, with 12 bases between. The CDR3 region has the DNA TGTGCCAGCAGCTTATATGGAGGGGAGAATGAAAAACTGTTTTTT. Encoded protein: CASSLYGGENEKLFF. The variable domain in full, completed from reference TRBV7-9 and TRBJ1-4, reads DTGVSQNPRHKITKRGQNVTFRCDPISEHNRLYWYRQTLGQGPEFLTYFQNEAQLEKSRLLSDRFSAERPKGSFSTLEIQRTEQGDSAMYLCASSLYGGENEKLFFGSGTQLSVL.

This sequence joins TRBV10-3 and TRBJ2-1; 11 positions agree with TRBD2. Trimming took 4 bases from V and 5 from J; bases not matched to a gene: 7. The CDR3 runs to 16 residues. Germline loops: CDR1 ENHRY, CDR2 SYGVKD. CDR3 DNA: TGTGCCATCAGTGGCCTTAGCGGGGGGGGCCACAATGAGCAGTTCTTC. As protein: CAISGLSGGGHNEQFF.

V gene TRBV2 combines with J gene TRBJ2-5; 7 bases fit TRBD1. CDR1 SNHLY and CDR2 FYNNEI come from the germline V gene. Trimming at V came to 5 bases and at J to 1 base, leaving 10 bases not matched to a gene. CDR3 length equals 16 residues. This CDR3 reads CASSTRGRLGQETQYF. The CDR3 DNA follows: TGTGCCAGCAGTACGAGGGGGCGTTTGGGCCAAGAGACCCAGTACTTC.

This chain joins TRBV5-1 and TRBJ1-2; D perhaps matches TRBD1 (6 bases). Trimming took off 0 bases at V and 8 bases at J, with 17 bases between the two ends. Germline-derived CDR1 and CDR2 are SGHRS and YFSETQ. CDR3 size: 15 residues. The CDR3 DNA sequence: TGCGCCAGCAGCTTGGGGGACACCCAGTCCCAAGGCTACACCTTC. Protein: CASSLGDTQSQGYTF.

The genes are TRBV11-2 and TRBJ2-7, with D tentatively TRBD1 (6 bases). The CDR3 contains 16 residues. Trimming took off 0 bases at V and 1 base at J, with 13 bases between the two ends. Germline lookup yields CDR1 SGHAT and CDR2 FQNNGV. In nucleotides, the CDR3 is TGTGCCAGCAGCTTAGAGGGGGCATTCGGATCCTACGAGCAGTACTTC. Translating gives CASSLEGAFGSYEQYF. Together with reference TRBV11-2 and TRBJ2-7, the CDR3 gives the full variable domain: EAGVAQSPRYKIIEKRQSVAFWCNPISGHATLYWYQQILGQGPKLLIQFQNNGVVDDSQLPKDRFSAERLKGVDSTLKIQPAKLEDSAVYLCASSLEGAFGSYEQYFGPGTRLTVT.

The chain is built from TRBV27 and TRBJ2-7, with 9 bases fitting TRBD1. Germline CDR1 and CDR2: MNHEY and SMNVEV (reference sequence). Trimming took 5 bases from V and 3 from J; bases not matched to a gene: 5. The CDR3 is made up of 14 amino acids. The CDR3 sequence is CASSPRQGDYEQYF. For the CDR3, the DNA is TGTGCCAGCAGTCCAAGACAGGGGGACTACGAGCAGTACTTC.